One T cell receptor beta chain is described in this entry. Its antigen is unidentified. Deep sequencing aimed at 1 in 200,000 to 1 in 1 million T cells' resolution. Some clones are missing from TCRdb's copy, which holds only in-frame ones; the method was immunoSEQ multiplex PCR. The table includes some 85,000 clones, 60% to 80% detected once. These data are taken from a study of cytotoxic CD8 clonotypes in ibrutinib-treated CLL. Study-level background: Partial responders around 25, complete 2; some 12 progressed and about 15 stayed in remission by median roughly 5.5 years. Findings and limits, study-wide: Under therapy, public clonotypes either contracted or stayed stable, and they were uncommon. At progression, clonality fell back toward baseline after rising at ibrutinib response.

CDR3 length: 12 residues. Trimming stripped 5 bases from V and 3 bases from J, with 8 bases between. Per germline, CDR1 SGHTA and CDR2 FQGNSA. The source is a human donor with chronic lymphocytic leukemia. This chain connects TRBV7-2 to TRBJ2-7, with no clear D. Sequenced here: PBMCs, sampled after 24 months of ibrutinib treatment. CDR3 sequence: CASSPPHYEQYF. The CDR3 DNA is TGTGCCAGCAGCCCCCCCCACTACGAGCAGTACTTC.